This T cell receptor (beta chain) stems from a study of blood T cell repertoires in COVID-19. At the level of the study: The origin of the acute and convalescent COVID-19 samples was the United States, Italy and Spain. The analysed material was cDNA or gDNA that came from T cells, B-cell-depleted T cells, or PBMCs.

In the authors' methods: Amplification with reference gene primers provided the estimates of nucleated cell counts. TCRdb's copy holds only in-frame clones and misses some; the assay was immunoSEQ multiplex PCR. V, J and clone size are taken as reported in that table, and D and trimming were inferred from the DNA itself. The profile shows around 130,000 clones, around 86% of them singletons. CDR3 length equals 15 residues. Trimming took 7 bases from V and 3 from J, leaving 18 bases between them. Germline lookup yields CDR1 MDHEN and CDR2 SYDVKM. Sequenced input: peripheral blood. The chain links TRBV28 to TRBJ2-5, with D maybe TRBD1 (5 bases). The sequence came from a woman of 80 years or more with acute or convalescent COVID-19. In DNA form, the CDR3 reads TGTGCCAGCAACGAACGTGGGGCGTTCAAAGAGACCCAGTACTTC. Protein product: CASNERGAFKETQYF.